This entry features one T cell receptor beta chain sequence. Its antigen is as yet unknown. These data belong to a study of vaccination and CD4 T cells after COVID-19. The overall study: The BNT162b2 or mRNA-1273 vaccine was given to participants in two doses. Cells were stimulated with overlapping spike peptide pools from SARS-CoV-2, HCoV-NL63, HCoV-OC43 and HCoV-229E.

Treatment indicated: roughly 11-day PBMC culture with coronavirus spike peptide pools or control peptides (ViraFEST assay). Study-level points and caveats: Nearly all convalescent vaccine-specific clones, 304 of 307, recognized only SARS-CoV-2 spike.

Trimming at V came to 1 base and at J to 0 bases, leaving 4 bases not matched to a gene. CDR3 length: 19 residues. With the Oncomine TCR Beta short-read assay, DNA from cultured CD4+ T cells was sequenced. TCRdb called the PCR reads again in MiXCR, with one record for every CDR3 protein. Here the sample spans about 11,000 distinct CDR3 sequences, roughly 47% being singletons. The chain combines TRBV12-3 or TRBV12-4 with TRBJ2-1, with 15 bases that match TRBD2. Material for sequencing was CD4+ T cells from blood, cultured in vitro. This receptor was obtained from a human donor who had recovered from COVID-19. DNA for the CDR3: TGTGCCAGCAGTTTAGGGACTAGCGGGGGGGTAAACTCCTACAATGAGCAGTTCTTC. Translation gives CASSLGTSGGVNSYNEQFF.